This is a list of T cell receptor beta chains from one sample in a study of T cells in Graves' hyperthyroidism and ophthalmopathy. TCRdb reprocessed the multiplex PCR reads via MiXCR and lists one record per CDR3 protein. Of about 210,000 distinct CDR3 sequences in the sample, roughly 15% are singletons; the top ten hold 50%. Sample: blood. These TCRs come from a man aged 50 to 60 with Graves' hyperthyroidism. CDR3s include the opening cysteine and the closing phenylalanine or tryptophan. The order of the fields is V gene, clone size, J gene, D gene, CDR3 protein, CDR3 DNA. A D gene is named only where the DNA matches it firmly. Size is omitted from some rows. Given values are once, few, many or a class for expanded clones.

TRBV6-1,many,TRBJ2-7,.,CASSSRRGYEQYF,TGTGCCAGCAGTAGTAGGAGAGGGTACGAGCAGTACTTC
TRBV19,.,TRBJ2-7,.,CASSIDGFYYEQYF,TGTGCCAGTAGTATAGACGGTTTTTACTACGAGCAGTACTTC
TRBV6-1,few,TRBJ2-3,TRBD2,CASSGTSGITDTQYF,TGTGCCAGCAGTGGGACTAGCGGGATCACAGATACGCAGTATTTT
TRBV28,many,TRBJ1-2,.,CASSSPRGTEANYGYTF,TGTGCCAGCAGTTCCCCCCGAGGGACCGAAGCTAACTATGGCTACACCTTC
TRBV5-1,.,TRBJ1-5,.,CASSLGTEEPQHF,TGCGCCAGCAGCTTGGGGACGGAGGAGCCCCAGCATTTT
TRBV18,many,TRBJ2-7,.,CASSPPSSPYEQYF,TGTGCCAGCTCACCACCGTCCAGTCCCTACGAGCAGTACTTC
TRBV6-1,many,TRBJ2-7,.,CASSTTSTYEQYF,TGTGCCAGCAGTACGACTTCCACCTACGAGCAGTACTTC
TRBV28,few,TRBJ2-5,.,CASSKTGYETQYF,TGTGCCAGCAGCAAAACAGGGTACGAGACCCAGTACTTC
TRBV6-1,many,TRBJ1-1,.,CASSDVGGGDTEAFF,TGTGCCAGCAGTGACGTAGGGGGAGGCGACACTGAAGCTTTCTTT
TRBV20-1,.,TRBJ2-7,TRBD2,CSARTSGAYEQYF,TGCAGTGCTAGGACTAGCGGGGCCTACGAGCAGTACTTC
TRBV29-1,few,TRBJ2-7,TRBD1,CSVAGQGAGEQYF,TGCAGCGTTGCGGGACAGGGGGCCGGCGAGCAGTACTTC
TRBV2,many,TRBJ2-2,TRBD1,CASSEPGDRAHTGELFF,TGTGCCAGCAGTGAACCAGGGGACAGGGCCCACACCGGGGAGCTGTTTTTT
TRBV7-2,many,TRBJ1-5,.,CASSLAVGAMNQPQHF,TGTGCCAGCAGCTTAGCTGTGGGGGCTATGAATCAGCCCCAGCATTTT
TRBV30,many,TRBJ1-2,TRBD1,CAWWWGQRTYGYTF,TGTGCCTGGTGGTGGGGACAGCGGACCTATGGCTACACCTTC
TRBV3-1,many,TRBJ2-4,.,CASSQAARIQYF,TGTGCCAGCAGCCAAGCTGCTCGCATTCAGTACTTC
TRBV19,.,TRBJ2-1,TRBD1,CATRRGMGTGSYNEQFF,TGTGCCACGAGGAGGGGAATGGGGACAGGAAGCTACAATGAGCAGTTCTTC
TRBV30,many,TRBJ2-3,TRBD1,CAWGQGADSTDTQYF,TGTGCCTGGGGACAGGGGGCTGATAGCACAGATACGCAGTATTTT
TRBV6-2/TRBV6-3,few,TRBJ2-7,.,CASSLQDSYEQYF,TGTGCCAGCAGCCTACAGGACTCCTACGAGCAGTACTTC
TRBV12-3/TRBV12-4,many,TRBJ2-2,TRBD2,CASSLGLAGVGELFF,TGTGCCAGCAGTTTAGGTCTAGCGGGAGTCGGGGAGCTGTTTTTT
TRBV6-2/TRBV6-3,many,TRBJ2-2,.,CASSTGTGNTGELFF,TGTGCCAGCAGTACCGGGACGGGGAACACCGGGGAGCTGTTTTTT
TRBV4-2,few,TRBJ2-7,TRBD2,CASSQGLATSYEQYF,TGTGCCAGCAGCCAAGGACTAGCGACGTCCTACGAGCAGTACTTC
TRBV10-1,.,TRBJ2-1,TRBD2,CASSESLDSRTSGNEQFF,TGCGCCAGCAGTGAGTCCTTGGACTCAAGGACTAGCGGCAATGAGCAGTTCTTC
TRBV20-1,.,TRBJ2-3,.,CSAKDVGPATDTQYF,TGCAGTGCTAAAGATGTCGGTCCAGCTACAGATACGCAGTATTTT
TRBV4-1,.,TRBJ2-7,TRBD1,CASSQVPGQGREQYF,TGCGCCAGCAGCCAGGTACCGGGACAGGGTCGCGAGCAGTACTTC
TRBV28,.,TRBJ2-3,TRBD1,CASSPGQGGQIMGDTQYF,TGTGCCAGCAGTCCGGGACAGGGGGGCCAGATCATGGGAGATACGCAGTATTTT
TRBV12-3/TRBV12-4,many,TRBJ2-3,.,CASSLALSDTQYF,TGTGCCAGCAGTTTAGCACTCTCGGATACGCAGTATTTT
TRBV28,many,TRBJ1-1,TRBD1,CATNPGQRNTEAFF,TGTGCCACAAACCCGGGACAGAGAAACACTGAAGCTTTCTTT
TRBV20-1,many,TRBJ2-3,.,CSARALPPLPSTDTQYF,TGCAGTGCTAGAGCCCTACCGCCGCTACCTAGCACAGATACGCAGTATTTT
TRBV3-1,few,TRBJ2-3,.,CASSQLPLGTDTQYF,TGTGCCAGCAGCCAATTGCCCCTAGGCACAGATACGCAGTATTTT
TRBV20-1,many,TRBJ2-7,TRBD1,CSARKFGQGAGVFSYEQYF,TGCAGTGCTAGGAAGTTTGGGCAGGGGGCAGGCGTATTCTCCTACGAGCAGTACTTC
TRBV11-2,many,TRBJ2-1,.,CASRPIRGLSYNEQFF,TGTGCCAGCAGACCCATTAGAGGGCTTTCCTACAATGAGCAGTTCTTC
TRBV20-1,many,TRBJ2-5,TRBD2,CSATKLAGVETQYF,TGCAGTGCTACAAAACTAGCGGGAGTAGAGACCCAGTACTTC
TRBV18,many,TRBJ2-7,TRBD1,CASSPVTGASNEQYF,TGTGCCAGCTCACCGGTGACAGGGGCCTCCAACGAGCAGTACTTC
TRBV12-3/TRBV12-4,many,TRBJ2-1,TRBD2,CASSPVLAGANEQFF,TGTGCCAGCAGCCCCGTACTAGCGGGAGCAAATGAGCAGTTCTTC